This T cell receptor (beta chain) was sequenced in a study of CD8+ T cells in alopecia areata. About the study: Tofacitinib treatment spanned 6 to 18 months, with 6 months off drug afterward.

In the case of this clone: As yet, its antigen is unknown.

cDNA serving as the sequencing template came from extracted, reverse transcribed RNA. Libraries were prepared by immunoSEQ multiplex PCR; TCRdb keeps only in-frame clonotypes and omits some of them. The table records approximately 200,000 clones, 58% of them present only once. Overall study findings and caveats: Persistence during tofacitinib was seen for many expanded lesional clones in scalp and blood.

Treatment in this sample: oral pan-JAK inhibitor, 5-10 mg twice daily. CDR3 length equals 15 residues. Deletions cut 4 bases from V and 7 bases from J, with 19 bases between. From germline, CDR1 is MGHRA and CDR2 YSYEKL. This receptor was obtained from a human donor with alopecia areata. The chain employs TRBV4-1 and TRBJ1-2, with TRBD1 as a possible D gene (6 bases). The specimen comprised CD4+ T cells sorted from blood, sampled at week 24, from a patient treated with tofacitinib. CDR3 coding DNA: TGCGCCAGCAGCCTCCCCGCGGGGGGGGCAGGTGGCTACACCTTC. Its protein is CASSLPAGGAGGYTF.